The present T cell receptor (beta chain) was sequenced within a study of vaccination and CD4 T cells after COVID-19. On the study more broadly: Each person enrolled got two BNT162b2 or mRNA-1273 vaccine doses. Study-wide findings and caveats: Analysis of convalescent patients found that 304 of 307 vaccine-specific clones were spike mono-reactive. The researchers studied relatively few convalescent patients and omitted early post-infection timepoints.

Germline assignment: CDR1 ENHRY and CDR2 SYGVKD. CDR3 size: 15 residues. Trimming took 6 bases from V and 4 from J, leaving 16 bases between them. Of note for this clonotype: What it recognizes is unknown.

Treatment meaning: approximately 9-day PBMC culture with coronavirus spike peptide pools or control peptides (ViraFEST assay). ViraFEST grew antigen-specific T cells using peptide pools, then sequenced TCRs. Sequencing of the DNA from cultured CD4+ T cells was carried out with the Oncomine TCR Beta short-read assay. Each CDR3 protein is one row after TCRdb ran MiXCR on the PCR reads. The data hold approximately 8,000 distinct CDR3 sequences, with approximately 70% observed a single time. J is TRBJ1-3 and V is TRBV10-3, with D perhaps matching TRBD1 (5 bases). Source material: CD4+ T cells from blood, cultured in vitro. The sequence was collected from a human donor who had recovered from COVID-19. The DNA for the CDR3 is TGTGCCATCAGGGAAGGGGTCGCAACAGGAAACACCATATATTTT. Translation: CAIREGVATGNTIYF.